This T cell receptor beta chain derives from a study of monozygotic twins with inflammatory bowel disease (dated by TCRdb to between 2018 and 2020). Turning to the overall study: In total, some 30 monozygotic twin pairs made up the full study: 19 Danish pairs, all IBD-discordant, plus nine German pairs, of which four were IBD-concordant and five were IBD-discordant. Disease-associated traits were sought mainly through comparisons between IBD patients and their genetically identical healthy co-twins within discordant pairs. Each individual had, on average, about 151 000 unique TCRalpha sequences and 181 000 unique TCRbeta sequences available for analysis.

From each donor, an approximately 2.5 ml peripheral blood sample was collected into PAXgene tubes and stored at -80 degrees C. Without T cell sorting, total RNA was isolated from whole blood using the PAXgene blood miRNA kit on an automated QIAcube. Peripheral blood from monozygotic twin pairs concordant or discordant for inflammatory bowel disease was subjected to deep TCRalpha and TCRbeta repertoire profiling with unique molecular barcoding. Smoking habits were recorded for all twin pairs, and each individual was classified as a current, former or never smoker. The library was built by means of 5' RACE. The input for every TCR library was around 3,600 ng of total RNA. cDNA was synthesized with SMARTScribe reverse transcriptase in eight separate reactions per sample. During cDNA synthesis, template switching was used to introduce unique molecular identifiers that contained a 6-nucleotide sample barcode. TCRalpha and TCRbeta cDNA was amplified in two nested PCRs of 16 and 9 cycles, and bead purification was carried out after each PCR. Before amplification, the cDNA was both treated with uracil DNA-glycosylase and purified with the QIAquick PCR purification kit. The second PCR added Illumina TruSeq-compatible adapters along with sample-specific barcodes. TapeStation and Qubit were used to check library quality and concentration, and 5 ng of each library went into the pool. Sequencing of pooled libraries was carried out on an Illumina HiSeq2500 single-index Rapid Run using 2 x 100 bp reads and custom sequencing primers. The paper's processing steps were these. PCR and sequencing errors were corrected by UMI-based consensus assembly using MiGEC version 1.2.6. V(D)J alignment, clonotype assembly and CDR3 extraction were performed with MiXCR version 2.1.1. Normalisation of gene usage, clonotype sharing and MAIT/NKT TCR abundance was achieved by analysing the top 1000, 10 000 and 20 000 clonotypes per sample. Diversity was computed as the inverse Simpson index with the vegan R package after downsampling to 27 000 UMIs. Paired Mann-Whitney U tests were applied to discordant twin pairs, with Benjamini-Hochberg correction for multiple testing. TCRdb reprocessed the reads and provides one entry for every CDR3 protein sequence; no DNA is given. Here the V and J calls rest on TCRdb's processing, not on the authors' analysis. This sample's records show around 210,000 distinct CDR3 sequences. The ten top clones hold 7.7% of the sample.

The paper's findings and limits, for the study overall: A decrease in TCRbeta repertoire diversity, as measured by inverse Simpson index, was observed in IBD patients compared with their healthy co-twins. Distinction between different T cell subtypes could not be achieved in the analysis. Background noise and inter-individual variability may have been introduced into the repertoires by the differing immunosuppressive treatments among patients. Concordant and discordant twins showed no difference in repertoire similarity, possibly because of limited statistical power. IBD patients shared fewer clonotypes with other individuals than healthy twins did, most markedly in patients showing signs of disease activity. No single strong signal or clonotype linked to IBD turned up in the results, so the idea that one exists was not supported.

For this clonotype: There is no known antigen for this receptor.

CDR1 and CDR2 were assigned from the germline V gene as SGHRS and YFSETQ. The CDR3 spans 14 residues, from the cysteine through the phenylalanine. The nucleotide record is missing. Material for sequencing was blood. The rearranged chain carries TRBV5-1 and TRBJ2-2. The sequence was obtained from a human donor with ulcerative colitis or Crohn's disease, or a healthy co-twin of an affected twin (not recorded which). The CDR3 amino acid sequence is: CASSLGYNTGELFF.